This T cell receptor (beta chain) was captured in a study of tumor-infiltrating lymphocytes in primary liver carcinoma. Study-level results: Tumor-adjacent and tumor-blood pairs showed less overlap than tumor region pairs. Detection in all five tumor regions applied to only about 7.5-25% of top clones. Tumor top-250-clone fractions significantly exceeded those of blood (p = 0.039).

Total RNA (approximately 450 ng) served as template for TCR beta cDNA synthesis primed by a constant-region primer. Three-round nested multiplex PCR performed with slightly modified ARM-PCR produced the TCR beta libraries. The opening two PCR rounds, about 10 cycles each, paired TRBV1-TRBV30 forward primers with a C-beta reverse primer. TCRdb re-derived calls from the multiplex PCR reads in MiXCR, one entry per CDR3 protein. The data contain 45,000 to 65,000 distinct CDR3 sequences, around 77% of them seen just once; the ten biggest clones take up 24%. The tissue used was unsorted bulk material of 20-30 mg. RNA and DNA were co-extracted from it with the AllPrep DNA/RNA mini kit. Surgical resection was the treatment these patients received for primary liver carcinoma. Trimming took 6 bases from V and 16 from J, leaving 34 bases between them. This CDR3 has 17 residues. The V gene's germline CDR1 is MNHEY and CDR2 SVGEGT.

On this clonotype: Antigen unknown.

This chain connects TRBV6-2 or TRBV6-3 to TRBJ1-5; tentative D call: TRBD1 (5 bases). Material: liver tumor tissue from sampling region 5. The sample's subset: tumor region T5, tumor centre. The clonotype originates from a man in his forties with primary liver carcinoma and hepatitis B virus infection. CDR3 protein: CASSPPAAGTSNQPYHF. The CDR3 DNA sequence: TGTGCCAGCAGCCCACCGGCCGCGGGGACCAGCAATCAGCCCTATCATTTT.